These 20 T cell receptor beta chains share one sample of origin, sequenced in a study of response to subunit inactivated influenza vaccine. TCRdb independently ran MiXCR on the RT-PCR reads; one entry per CDR3 protein. Counted here are about 500,000 distinct CDR3 sequences, about 15% occurring once; the ten biggest clones make up 3% to 3.5%. The sample here was CD4+ T cells sorted from PBMCs, taken roughly 24 months after vaccination. The receptor set was obtained from a man aged 45-69 years who received an inactivated influenza vaccine.

This clonotype was seen only a few times. V and J are TRBV7-9 and TRBJ2-5; 7 bases map to TRBD1. V was clipped by 5 bases and J by 5 bases; unmatched bases: 8. The V gene's germline CDR1 is SEHNR and CDR2 FQNEAQ (reference sequence). This CDR3 is built from 14 residues. CDR3 bases: TGTGCCAGCAGCGAAGGGGGCGTGAGGGAGACCCAGTACTTC. Protein: CASSEGGVRETQYF. The complete variable domain, with remaining parts taken from reference TRBV7-9 and TRBJ2-5, reads DTGVSQNPRHKITKRGQNVTFRCDPISEHNRLYWYRQTLGQGPEFLTYFQNEAQLEKSRLLSDRFSAERPKGSFSTLEIQRTEQGDSAMYLCASSEGGVRETQYFGPGTRLLVL.

The genes are TRBV5-1 and TRBJ2-1, with 13 nucleotides matching TRBD2. CDR1 is SGHRS, CDR2 YFSETQ, per germline. V was pared by 3 bases and J by 9 bases, with 9 bases of the junction left unmatched. The CDR3 runs 16 residues. This CDR3 is CASSSTTSGGAFEQFF. The CDR3 bases are TGCGCCAGCAGCTCGACTACTAGCGGGGGGGCCTTTGAGCAGTTCTTC.

The chain recombines TRBV6-2 or TRBV6-3 with TRBJ1-1, with a possible D match to TRBD1 (6 bases). Deletions cut 6 bases from V and 5 bases from J, with 10 bases between. The CDR3 spans 12 residues. Germline V CDR1 and CDR2: MNHEY, SVGEGT. CDR3 amino acids: CASRRTVTEAFF. The CDR3, as DNA: TGTGCCAGCAGAAGGACAGTGACTGAAGCTTTCTTT.

The chain couples TRBV7-2 to TRBJ2-2, with D possibly TRBD1 on 6 matching bases. This CDR3 has 15 residues. The V gene lost 6 bases and the J gene lost 2 bases, with 13 bases spanning the gap. From germline, CDR1 is SGHTA and CDR2 FQGNSA. The CDR3 is CASRRPTGNTGELFF. The CDR3 nucleotides read TGTGCCAGCAGGCGCCCGACAGGAAACACCGGGGAGCTGTTTTTT.

This clonotype was seen a handful of times. CDR3 sequence: CASSVAVSDTQYF. CDR3 sequence (DNA): TGTGCCAGCAGCGTAGCGGTGTCAGATACGCAGTATTTT. The chain couples TRBV9 to TRBJ2-3; D gene ambiguous. The germline CDR1 and CDR2 sequences are SGDLS and YYNGEE. This CDR3 contains 13 residues. Trimming left V 0 bases short and J 4 bases short, with 6 bases between.

The sample holds a few counts of this clonotype. The CDR3 sequence is CASSTPTGLNSPLHF. In nucleotides, the CDR3 is TGTGCCAGCAGTACCCCGACAGGGTTAAATTCACCCCTCCACTTT. This chain uses TRBV12-3 or TRBV12-4 with TRBJ1-6; 7 bases agree with TRBD1. J lost 7 bases, V lost 5 bases, and 8 bases had no gene match. The CDR3 consists of 15 residues.

This clonotype has more than one count but fewer than ten. The chain is built from TRBV7-2 and TRBJ2-4; TRBD1 matches 8 bases. Germline CDR1 is SGHTA and CDR2 is FQGNSA. V gave up 5 bases and J gave up 0 bases; unmatched junction bases: 3. The CDR3 loop spans 15 amino acids. CDR3 sequence reads: CASSEQGVAKNIQYF. Here the CDR3 DNA reads TGTGCCAGCAGCGAACAGGGGGTAGCCAAAAACATTCAGTACTTC. Full variable domain (remainder filled in from reference TRBV7-2 and TRBJ2-4): GAGVSQSPSNKVTEKGKDVELRCDPISGHTALYWYRQSLGQGLEFLIYFQGNSAPDKSGLPSDRFSAERTGGSVSTLTIQRTQQEDSAVYLCASSEQGVAKNIQYFGAGTRLSVL.

This clonotype occurred a few times. The genes are TRBV2 and TRBJ2-5, with D hard to call. Germline values: CDR1 SNHLY, CDR2 FYNNEI. Trimming stripped 4 bases from V and 5 bases from J, with 17 bases between. The CDR3 has 15 residues. The CDR3, as DNA: TGTGCCAGCAGTGTAGAGATGGGCCTTCCCGAGACCCAGTACTTC. Its protein product is CASSVEMGLPETQYF. The variable domain in full, with the rest retrieved from reference TRBV2 and TRBJ2-5, is EPEVTQTPSHQVTQMGQEVILRCVPISNHLYFYWYRQILGQKVEFLVSFYNNEISEKSEIFDDQFSVERPDGSNFTLKIRSTKLEDSAMYFCASSVEMGLPETQYFGPGTRLLVL.

Only a few counts were recorded for this clonotype. The V gene is TRBV7-2, the J gene TRBJ2-7; either TRBD1 or TRBD2 may fit D (5 bases each). V gave up 3 bases and J gave up 4 bases, with 13 bases separating them. The CDR3 loop spans 14 amino acids. CDR1 is SGHTA and CDR2 is FQGNSA in the germline V gene. CDR3 sequence: CASSFGREYYEQYF. DNA for the CDR3: TGTGCCAGCAGCTTCGGCAGGGAGTATTACGAGCAGTACTTC.

This clonotype was recorded a few times. The chain combines TRBV4-2 with TRBJ1-4; D unclear. Per the germline V gene, CDR1 is LGHNA and CDR2 is YNFKEQ. Trimming pared 4 bases from V and 0 bases from J, leaving 15 bases between. The CDR3 is 17 residues long. For the CDR3, the DNA is TGTGCCAGCAGCCTAGCTTTCCGAACCGCAACTAATGAAAAACTGTTTTTT. This encodes CASSLAFRTATNEKLFF.

Many counts were recorded for this clonotype. The V and J genes are TRBV20-1 and TRBJ2-3, with 8 nucleotides matching TRBD1. The CDR3 is made up of 11 amino acids. The germline V gene has CDR1 DFQATT and CDR2 SNEGSKA (reference sequence). The V gene end was trimmed by 8 bases and the J gene end by 6 bases; junction bases not matched to a gene: 4. The CDR3 coding sequence is TGCAGTTACAGGGGGAGGGATACGCAGTATTTT. It encodes CSYRGRDTQYF.

The chain employs TRBV2 and TRBJ2-7; TRBD1 aligns across 7 bases. The germline V gene encodes CDR1 SNHLY and CDR2 FYNNEI. There are 15 residues in the CDR3. V lost 7 bases to trimming and J lost 1 base; unmatched junction nucleotides: 10. The DNA of the CDR3 is TGTGCCAGCAACCCCGACAGGGCGATATCCTACGAGCAGTACTTC. This codes for CASNPDRAISYEQYF.

Many counts were recorded for this clonotype. The genes are TRBV5-1 and TRBJ2-7; a possible D gene is TRBD1 (6 bases). The CDR3 is 13 residues long. V dropped 4 bases and J dropped 1 base, with 9 bases sitting between them. CDR1 is SGHRS, CDR2 YFSETQ, per germline. Here the CDR3 reads CASSPDRSYEQYF. For the CDR3, the DNA is TGCGCCAGCAGCCCGGACAGATCCTACGAGCAGTACTTC.

In this sample, this clonotype turned up a few times. This sequence joins TRBV7-2 and TRBJ2-5; 10 bases map to TRBD2. CDR1 and CDR2 (germline): SGHTA, FQGNSA. This CDR3 contains 14 residues. The trim removed 5 bases at V and 3 bases at J, leaving 3 bases unmatched. The CDR3 loop is CASSVGLAKETQYF. The CDR3 DNA is TGTGCCAGCAGCGTGGGACTAGCGAAAGAGACCCAGTACTTC.

The chain couples TRBV2 to TRBJ1-4; D is unclear. Germline V gene lookup returns CDR1 SNHLY and CDR2 FYNNEI. Trimming removed 7 bases at V and 3 bases at J, with 12 bases between. The CDR3 extends over 14 amino acids. Here the CDR3 reads CASTRPVPNEKLFF. The CDR3 DNA sequence: TGTGCCAGCACAAGGCCCGTTCCTAATGAAAAACTGTTTTTT.

V usage is TRBV20-1 and J usage is TRBJ2-7; TRBD1 aligns across 7 bases. CDR3 length: 12 amino acids. Germline loops: CDR1 DFQATT, CDR2 SNEGSKA (reference sequence). The DNA of the CDR3 is TGCCGGGCAGGACAGGTTAGCTACGAGCAGTACTTC. Its translation: CRAGQVSYEQYF.

V is TRBV10-3 and J is TRBJ1-1; 11 nucleotides match TRBD1. There are 17 residues in the CDR3. V lost 0 bases to trimming and J lost 11 bases; unmatched junction nucleotides: 14. CDR1 is ENHRY, CDR2 SYGVKD, per germline. The CDR3 DNA follows: TGTGCCATCAGTGAGTCGAAGTTCTCCGGGACAGGGGGTTCGGCTTTCTTT. It translates to CAISESKFSGTGGSAFF.

The chain links TRBV4-3 to TRBJ2-5; D unresolved. V lost 1 base and J lost 2, with 8 bases in between. Germline lookup yields CDR1 LGHNA and CDR2 YSLEER. The CDR3 length is 14 residues. Here the CDR3 DNA reads TGCGCCAGCAGCCAAGGTCCGGAGCAAGAGACCCAGTACTTC. Translation: CASSQGPEQETQYF.

There are a few counts of this clonotype. CDR3 DNA: TGCGCCAGCAGCTTGGCCACTGAGCAGTTCTTC. Translating it yields CASSLATEQFF. V usage is TRBV5-1 and J usage is TRBJ2-1, with D unclear. The V end was cut by 0 bases, the J end by 9 bases, with 4 bases between. The germline gives CDR1 SGHRS, CDR2 YFSETQ. This CDR3 region has 11 residues.

This clonotype was found a few times. The chain recombines TRBV29-1 with TRBJ2-1; D perhaps matches TRBD2 (5 bases). The CDR3 is 14 amino acids. The V and J ends lost 6 bases and 6 bases respectively, with 18 bases between them. Germline V gene lookup returns CDR1 SQVTM and CDR2 ANQGSEA. The CDR3 loop is CSVLTTDYPNEQFF. The DNA of the CDR3 is TGCAGCGTCCTCACCACAGACTACCCCAATGAGCAGTTCTTC.